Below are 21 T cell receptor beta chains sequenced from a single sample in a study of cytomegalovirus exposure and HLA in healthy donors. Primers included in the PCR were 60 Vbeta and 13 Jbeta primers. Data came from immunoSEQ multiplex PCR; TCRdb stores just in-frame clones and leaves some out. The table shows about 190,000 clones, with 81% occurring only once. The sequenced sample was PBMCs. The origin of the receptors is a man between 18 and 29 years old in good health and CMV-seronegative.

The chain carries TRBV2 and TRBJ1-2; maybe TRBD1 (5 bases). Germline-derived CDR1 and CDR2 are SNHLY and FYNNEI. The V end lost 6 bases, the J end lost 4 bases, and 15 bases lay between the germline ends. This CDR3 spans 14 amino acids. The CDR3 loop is CASRPQGESYGYTF. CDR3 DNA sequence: TGTGCCAGCAGGCCTCAGGGCGAGTCCTATGGCTACACCTTC.

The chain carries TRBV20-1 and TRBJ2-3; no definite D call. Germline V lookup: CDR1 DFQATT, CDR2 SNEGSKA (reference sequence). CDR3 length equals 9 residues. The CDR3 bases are TGCAAGCTAACGGTCACGCAGTATTTT. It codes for CKLTVTQYF.

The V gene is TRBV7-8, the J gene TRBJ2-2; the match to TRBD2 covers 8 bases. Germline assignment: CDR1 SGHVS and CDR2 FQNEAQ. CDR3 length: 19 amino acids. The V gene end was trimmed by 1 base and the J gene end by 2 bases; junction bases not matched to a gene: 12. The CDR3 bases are TGTGCCAGCAGCTTAGTATTCCGACGGGGGGGGTCTAACACCGGGGAGCTGTTTTTT. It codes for CASSLVFRRGGSNTGELFF.

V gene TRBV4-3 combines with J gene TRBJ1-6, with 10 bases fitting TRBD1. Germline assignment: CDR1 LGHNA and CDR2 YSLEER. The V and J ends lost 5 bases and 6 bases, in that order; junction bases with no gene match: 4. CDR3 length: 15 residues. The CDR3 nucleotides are TGCGCCAGCAGCGTCCGGGACAGGGGTAATTCACCCCTCCACTTT. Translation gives CASSVRDRGNSPLHF.

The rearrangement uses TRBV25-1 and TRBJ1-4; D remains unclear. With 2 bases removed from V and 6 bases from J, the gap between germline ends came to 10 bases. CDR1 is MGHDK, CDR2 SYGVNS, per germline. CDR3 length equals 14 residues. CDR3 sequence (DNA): TGTGCCAGCAGTGAACGGGGTTGGGATGAAAAACTGTTTTTT. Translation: CASSERGWDEKLFF.

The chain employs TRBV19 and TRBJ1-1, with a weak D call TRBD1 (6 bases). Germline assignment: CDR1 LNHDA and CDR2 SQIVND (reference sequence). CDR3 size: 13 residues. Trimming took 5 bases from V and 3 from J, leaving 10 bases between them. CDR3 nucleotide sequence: TGTGCCAGTAGTGGACAGCTCGACACTGAAGCTTTCTTT. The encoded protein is CASSGQLDTEAFF.

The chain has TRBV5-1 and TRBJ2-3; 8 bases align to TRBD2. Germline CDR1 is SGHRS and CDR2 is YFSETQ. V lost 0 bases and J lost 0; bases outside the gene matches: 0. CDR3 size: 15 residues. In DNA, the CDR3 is TGCGCCAGCAGCTTGGCTAGCGGGAGCACAGATACGCAGTATTTT. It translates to CASSLASGSTDTQYF.

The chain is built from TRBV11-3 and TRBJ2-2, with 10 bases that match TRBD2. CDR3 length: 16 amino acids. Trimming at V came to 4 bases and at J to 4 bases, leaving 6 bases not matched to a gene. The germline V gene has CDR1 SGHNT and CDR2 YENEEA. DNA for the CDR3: TGTGCCAGCAGCTCCCCTAGCGGGAGTGGCACCGGGGAGCTGTTTTTT. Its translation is CASSSPSGSGTGELFF.

CDR3 protein: CASRHPGAKNIQYF. The CDR3, as DNA: TGTGCCAGTAGACATCCCGGGGCCAAAAACATTCAGTACTTC. The gene calls are TRBV19 and TRBJ2-4; D not resolved. The V end lost 6 bases, the J end lost 1 base, and 10 bases lay between the germline ends. The germline gives CDR1 LNHDA, CDR2 SQIVND (reference sequence). CDR3 length: 14 residues.

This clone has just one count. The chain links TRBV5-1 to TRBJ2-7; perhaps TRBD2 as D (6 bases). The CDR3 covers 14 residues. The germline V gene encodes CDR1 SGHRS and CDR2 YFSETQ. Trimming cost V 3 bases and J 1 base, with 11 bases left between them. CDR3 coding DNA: TGCGCCAGCAGCTCAGGGACTGGGTCCTACGAGCAGTACTTC. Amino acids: CASSSGTGSYEQYF.

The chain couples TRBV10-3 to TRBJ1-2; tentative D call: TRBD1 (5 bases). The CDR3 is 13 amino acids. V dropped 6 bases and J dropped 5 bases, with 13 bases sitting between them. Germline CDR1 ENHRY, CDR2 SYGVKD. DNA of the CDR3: TGTGCCATCAGGGAAGGGGTCACTTATGGCTACACCTTC. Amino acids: CAIREGVTYGYTF.

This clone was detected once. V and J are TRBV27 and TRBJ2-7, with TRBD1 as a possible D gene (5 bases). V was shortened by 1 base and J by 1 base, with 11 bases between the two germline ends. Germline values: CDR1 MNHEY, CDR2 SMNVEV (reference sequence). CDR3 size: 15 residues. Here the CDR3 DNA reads TGTGCCAGCAGTTTATACCCAGGGCCTTCCTACGAGCAGTACTTC. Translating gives CASSLYPGPSYEQYF.

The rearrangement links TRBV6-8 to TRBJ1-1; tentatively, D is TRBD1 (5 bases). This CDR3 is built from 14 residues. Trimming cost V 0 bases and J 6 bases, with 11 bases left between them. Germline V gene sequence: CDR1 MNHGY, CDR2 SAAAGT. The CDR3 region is CASSYSSGSPEAFF. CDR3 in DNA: TGTGCCAGCAGTTACTCCTCAGGGTCCCCTGAAGCTTTCTTT.

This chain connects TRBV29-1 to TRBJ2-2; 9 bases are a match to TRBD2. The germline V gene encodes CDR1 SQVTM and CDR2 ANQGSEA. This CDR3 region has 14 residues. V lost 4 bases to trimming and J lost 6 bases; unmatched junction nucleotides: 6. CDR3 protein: CSVVYSGSSGELFF. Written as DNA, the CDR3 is TGCAGCGTTGTCTATAGCGGGAGTTCCGGGGAGCTGTTTTTT.

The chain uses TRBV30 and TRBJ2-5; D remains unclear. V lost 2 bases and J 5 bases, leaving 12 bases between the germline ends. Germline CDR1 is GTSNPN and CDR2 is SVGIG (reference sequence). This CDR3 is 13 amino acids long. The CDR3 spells CAWSLSGGETQYF. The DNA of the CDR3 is TGTGCCTGGAGTCTATCAGGTGGGGAGACCCAGTACTTC. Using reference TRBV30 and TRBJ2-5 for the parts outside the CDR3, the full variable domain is SQTIHQWPATLVQPVGSPLSLECTVEGTSNPNLYWYRQAAGRGLQLLFYSVGIGQISSEVPQNLSASRPQDRQFILSSKKLLLSDSGFYLCAWSLSGGETQYFGPGTRLLVL.

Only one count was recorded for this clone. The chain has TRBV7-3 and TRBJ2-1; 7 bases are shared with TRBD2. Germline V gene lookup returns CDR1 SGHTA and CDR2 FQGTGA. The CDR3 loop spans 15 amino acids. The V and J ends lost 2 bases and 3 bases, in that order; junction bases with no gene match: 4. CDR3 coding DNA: TGTGCCAGCAGCTTAGGTTCTAGCGGCTACAATGAGCAGTTCTTC. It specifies CASSLGSSGYNEQFF.

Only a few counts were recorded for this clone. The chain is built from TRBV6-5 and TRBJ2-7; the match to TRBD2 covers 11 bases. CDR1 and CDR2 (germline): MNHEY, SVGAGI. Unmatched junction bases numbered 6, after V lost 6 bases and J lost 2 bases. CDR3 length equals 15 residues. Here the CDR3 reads CASSATSGSTYEQYF. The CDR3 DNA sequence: TGTGCCAGCAGCGCCACTAGCGGGAGCACCTACGAGCAGTACTTC.

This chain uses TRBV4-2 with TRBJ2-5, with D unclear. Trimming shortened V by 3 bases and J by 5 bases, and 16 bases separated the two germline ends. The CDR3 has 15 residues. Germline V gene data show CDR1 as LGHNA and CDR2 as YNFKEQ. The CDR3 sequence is CASSQWWVSGETQYF. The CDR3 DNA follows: TGTGCCAGCAGCCAGTGGTGGGTTTCCGGGGAGACCCAGTACTTC.

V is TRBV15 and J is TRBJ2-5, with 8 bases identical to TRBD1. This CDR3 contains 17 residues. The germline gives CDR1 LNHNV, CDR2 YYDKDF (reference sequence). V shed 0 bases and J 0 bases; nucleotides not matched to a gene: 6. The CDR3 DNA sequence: TGTGCCACCAGCAGAGATGTGGGACAGGTGTACCAAGAGACCCAGTACTTC. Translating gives CATSRDVGQVYQETQYF.

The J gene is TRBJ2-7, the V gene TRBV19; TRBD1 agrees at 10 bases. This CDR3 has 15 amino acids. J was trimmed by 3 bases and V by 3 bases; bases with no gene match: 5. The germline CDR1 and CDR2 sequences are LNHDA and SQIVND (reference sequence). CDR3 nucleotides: TGTGCCAGTAGTATTTCTTGGACAGGGGGCTACGAGCAGTACTTC. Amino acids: CASSISWTGGYEQYF.

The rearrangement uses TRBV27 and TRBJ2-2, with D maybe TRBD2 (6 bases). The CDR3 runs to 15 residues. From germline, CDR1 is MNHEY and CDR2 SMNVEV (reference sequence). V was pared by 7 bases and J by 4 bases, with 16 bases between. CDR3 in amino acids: CASTFLEGPTGELFF. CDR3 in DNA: TGTGCCAGCACCTTCTTGGAGGGGCCCACCGGGGAGCTGTTTTTT.